These T cell receptor beta chains were read from a single sample in a study of T cells in Graves' hyperthyroidism and ophthalmopathy. Using its own MiXCR run on the multiplex PCR reads, TCRdb lists one record per CDR3 protein. The data hold about 600,000 distinct CDR3 sequences, with around 15% observed a single time. Input material: blood. These receptor sequences come from a woman between 35 and 50 years old with Graves' ophthalmopathy. Each CDR3 is given with its conserved first and last residue. A D gene is named only where the DNA matches it firmly. Clone size is stated in some rows and not others, as once, few, many or a class when expanded.

TRBV19,TRBJ1-1,.,.,CASSILWGTMNTEAFF,TGTGCCAGTAGTATTTTGTGGGGGACTATGAACACTGAAGCTTTCTTT
TRBV2,TRBJ1-5,many,TRBD1,CASRSPGQGSNQPQHF,TGTGCCAGCAGGTCTCCGGGACAGGGAAGCAATCAGCCCCAGCATTTT
TRBV11-2,TRBJ1-3,.,.,CASSSRLSGTLSSFSGNTIYF,TGTGCCAGCAGCTCTAGACTTTCCGGGACATTGAGTTCCTTCTCTGGAAACACCATATATTTT
TRBV29-1,TRBJ2-7,many,.,CSVEDNRDGWYEQYF,TGCAGCGTTGAAGATAACAGGGACGGGTGGTACGAGCAGTACTTC
TRBV19,TRBJ1-5,.,.,CASSIISISGPQHF,TGTGCCAGTAGTATAATCTCCATCTCGGGGCCCCAGCATTTT
TRBV2,TRBJ2-7,many,.,CASGDGPYEQYF,TGTGCCAGCGGGGACGGTCCCTACGAGCAGTACTTC
TRBV5-1,TRBJ2-1,many,.,CASSLAGLASHEQFF,TGCGCCAGCAGCTTGGCCGGGCTAGCGTCTCATGAGCAGTTCTTC
TRBV6-2/TRBV6-3,TRBJ2-3,many,TRBD2,CASTRSPAASGGTDTQYF,TGTGCCAGCACCCGCAGCCCGGCGGCTAGCGGAGGCACAGATACGCAGTATTTT
TRBV19,TRBJ1-1,.,TRBD1,CASSIAPTGGRTEAFF,TGTGCCAGTAGTATAGCGCCAACAGGGGGACGCACTGAAGCTTTCTTT
TRBV12-3/TRBV12-4,TRBJ2-7,many,.,CASSFTSLRSEQYF,TGTGCCAGCAGTTTTACTTCCCTTCGCAGCGAGCAGTACTTC
TRBV5-1,TRBJ1-6,.,TRBD1,CASSLGDRALHF,TGCGCCAGCAGCTTGGGGGACAGGGCCCTCCACTTT
TRBV27,TRBJ1-1,many,TRBD1,CATGPGTGGLNTEAFF,TGTGCCACAGGCCCCGGGACAGGGGGCTTGAACACTGAAGCTTTCTTT
TRBV7-3,TRBJ2-1,.,TRBD2,CASSFGTSGGNEQFF,TGTGCCAGCAGCTTCGGGACTAGCGGGGGGAATGAGCAGTTCTTC
TRBV6-1,TRBJ1-5,many,.,CASSEAGGEGQPQHF,TGTGCCAGCAGTGAAGCGGGCGGGGAGGGTCAGCCCCAGCATTTT
TRBV28,TRBJ2-7,many,.,CASSSRRGSFSYEQYF,TGTGCCAGCAGTTCCCGGAGAGGCAGCTTCTCCTACGAGCAGTACTTC
TRBV30,TRBJ1-6,few,.,CAWSLPSWGERNSPLHF,TGTGCCTGGAGTTTACCCTCGTGGGGGGAGAGAAATTCACCCCTCCACTTT
TRBV11-2,TRBJ2-5,many,TRBD2,CASTRRLAMRETQYF,TGTGCCAGCACCCGCCGACTAGCGATGCGAGAGACCCAGTACTTC
TRBV12-3/TRBV12-4,TRBJ2-5,many,TRBD1,CASTFEGAGIQETQYF,TGTGCCAGCACCTTTGAGGGGGCAGGTATTCAAGAGACCCAGTACTTC
TRBV2,TRBJ1-1,many,.,CASGGGGAEAFF,TGTGCCAGTGGGGGGGGTGGAGCTGAAGCTTTCTTT
TRBV20-1,TRBJ1-6,many,.,CSASRDQDSPLHF,TGCAGTGCTTCCCGGGATCAGGATTCACCCCTCCACTTT
TRBV12-3/TRBV12-4,TRBJ2-1,.,.,CASSLWQGSHDEQFF,TGTGCCAGCAGTTTGTGGCAGGGCTCTCACGATGAGCAGTTCTTC
TRBV28,TRBJ2-1,many,.,CASSQENSYNEQFF,TGTGCCAGCAGCCAGGAGAACTCCTACAATGAGCAGTTCTTC
TRBV2,TRBJ2-3,many,TRBD2,CASKGLAGVTDTQYF,TGTGCCAGCAAAGGACTAGCGGGAGTCACAGATACGCAGTATTTT
TRBV30,TRBJ2-7,once,.,CAWAGTERNEQYF,TGTGCCTGGGCCGGGACTGAACGAAACGAGCAGTACTTC
TRBV14,TRBJ2-5,few,.,CASSQFLQETQYF,TGTGCCAGCAGCCAGTTTTTGCAAGAGACCCAGTACTTC
TRBV2,TRBJ2-2,.,TRBD2,CASSEWLPRGANTGELFF,TGTGCCAGCAGTGAATGGTTGCCGCGGGGGGCAAACACCGGGGAGCTGTTTTTT
TRBV11-2,TRBJ2-5,once,TRBD2,CASSRWKAGGGDRTQYF,TGTGCCAGCAGCCGGTGGAAGGCGGGCGGGGGTGATAGGACCCAGTACTTC
TRBV9,TRBJ2-3,.,.,CASSDGPYDVGTDTQYF,TGTGCCAGCAGCGACGGGCCCTACGACGTCGGCACAGATACGCAGTATTTT
TRBV28,TRBJ1-5,many,.,CASSFTFPIYSNQPQHF,TGTGCCAGCAGTTTTACATTTCCTATTTATAGCAATCAGCCCCAGCATTTT
TRBV5-1,TRBJ2-1,many,TRBD2,CASSLTSGLAGGYEQFF,TGCGCCAGCAGCCTAACCTCGGGACTAGCGGGAGGGTATGAGCAGTTCTTC